This TCR beta chain derives from a study of blood T cells in healthy people across ages. This clonotype was counted between two and nine times. Its target is not known. Study-wide points: Researchers judged that diversity estimates from one million T cells fell short of true values. The fall in TCR beta diversity per million T cells was roughly linear with age.

Every sample had a minimum of 7 million PBMCs isolated. Next came a second PCR, run for about 7 to 12 cycles, which used a sample-barcoded 5' primer along with a J-beta primer mix. TCRdb independently ran MiXCR on the 5' RACE reads; one entry per CDR3 protein. This table holds 1.8 million or so distinct CDR3 sequences, 39% found once. This sequence was found in a human donor in good health. Sequenced: blood.

The CDR3 DNA is TGTGCCAGCAGCTTGCTACAGGGCGGTGAAAAACTGTTTTTT. Amino acid sequence: CASSLLQGGEKLFF. V and J are TRBV11-2 and TRBJ1-4; weak D call: TRBD1 (6 bases). Germline CDR1 reads SGHAT; CDR2 reads FQNNGV. V gave up 3 bases and J gave up 7 bases, with 12 bases separating them. CDR3 length: 14 amino acids.